The 15 T cell receptor beta chains below were found in one sample sequenced in a study of PD-L1 blockade in urothelial cancer. Profiling relied on immunoSEQ multiplex PCR, and the TCRdb table lists in-frame clones only, not all of them. The sample lists about 130,000 clones, around 85% seen once, with under 3.5% in the top ten. Time point here: pretreatment peripheral blood. Material: PBMCs, obtained around atezolizumab (anti-PD-L1) treatment. The receptor source for this set is a man aged 50 to 59 with urothelial cancer.

The rearrangement joins TRBV30 to TRBJ2-2; tentatively, D is TRBD2 (5 bases). Germline loops: CDR1 GTSNPN, CDR2 SVGIG (reference sequence). The ends were cut back, 0 bases at V and 5 bases at J, with 13 bases in the middle. This CDR3 is 15 amino acids long. CDR3 residues: CAWSVLGRRTGELFF. As DNA, the CDR3 is TGTGCCTGGAGTGTACTGGGCAGGAGGACCGGGGAGCTGTTTTTT.

About this clone: Other DNA sequences from this sample encode an identical CDR3 as well. The chain uses TRBV30 and TRBJ1-2, with a tentative D call TRBD1 (6 bases). Germline CDR1 and CDR2: GTSNPN and SVGIG (reference sequence). Trimming shortened V by 3 bases and J by 4 bases, and 9 bases separated the two germline ends. CDR3 length: 12 amino acids. The CDR3 spells CAWREQGYGYTF. CDR3 coding DNA: TGTGCCTGGAGAGAACAGGGCTATGGCTACACCTTC.

The gene calls are TRBV4-2 and TRBJ2-3; 7 bases match TRBD2. The germline gives CDR1 LGHNA, CDR2 YNFKEQ. With V trimmed by 0 bases and J by 7 bases, 10 bases remained unmatched. This CDR3 region has 16 residues. The CDR3 DNA sequence: TGTGCCAGCAGCCAAGATACCGAGCGGGGTGGAAATACGCAGTATTTT. It translates to CASSQDTERGGNTQYF.

The chain combines TRBV6-5 with TRBJ2-3; D possibly corresponds to TRBD2 (6 bases). The germline V gene encodes CDR1 MNHEY and CDR2 SVGAGI. The CDR3 is 15 residues long. The ends were cut back, 4 bases at V and 5 bases at J, with 16 bases in the middle. CDR3 sequence (DNA): TGTGCCAGCAGTTCCCGACTAGATTCCCTAGATACGCAGTATTTT. Translation: CASSSRLDSLDTQYF.

Only a few counts were recorded for this clone. The gene calls are TRBV19 and TRBJ1-6; 9 positions agree with TRBD1. CDR1 is LNHDA and CDR2 is SQIVND in the germline V gene (reference sequence). V lost 3 bases to trimming and J lost 10 bases; unmatched junction nucleotides: 7. The CDR3 contains 15 residues. CDR3: CASSMTGTGRSPLHF. For the CDR3, the DNA is TGTGCCAGTAGTATGACCGGGACAGGGAGATCACCCCTCCACTTT.

The gene calls are TRBV7-8 and TRBJ2-3, with TRBD1 as a possible D gene (6 bases). CDR3 size: 15 residues. CDR1 SGHVS and CDR2 FQNEAQ come from the germline V gene. The ends were cut back, 6 bases at V and 2 bases at J, with 15 bases in the middle. CDR3 bases: TGTGCCAGCAGGCAGGACAGCGGTTTCACAGATACGCAGTATTTT. Protein sequence: CASRQDSGFTDTQYF.

The chain recombines TRBV30 with TRBJ2-2; 8 positions match TRBD2. J lost 4 bases, V lost 7 bases, and 11 bases had no gene match. CDR1 GTSNPN and CDR2 SVGIG come from the germline V gene (reference sequence). The CDR3 length is 15 residues. The CDR3 DNA sequence: TGTGCCTCCCGGAAGCGGGAGTTTAGCACCGGGGAGCTGTTTTTT. Its translation: CASRKREFSTGELFF.

V is TRBV5-1 and J is TRBJ2-4; D not resolved. Trimming removed 7 bases at V and 0 bases at J, with 8 bases between. This CDR3 comprises 13 residues. CDR1 and CDR2 from the germline V gene are SGHRS and YFSETQ. The CDR3 coding sequence is TGCGCCAGCTCTCGAGAAGCCAAAAACATTCAGTACTTC. This sequence encodes CASSREAKNIQYF.

J is TRBJ1-6 and V is TRBV6-1; a possible D gene is TRBD1 (5 bases). The CDR3 is 14 amino acids. V was trimmed by 5 bases and J by 6 bases, leaving 11 bases between them. Germline assignment: CDR1 MNHNS and CDR2 SASEGT. The CDR3 DNA sequence: TGTGCCAGCAGTATGACAGTAATTAATTCACCCCTCCACTTT. Residues: CASSMTVINSPLHF.

The rearrangement links TRBV28 to TRBJ2-3; TRBD2 matches 8 bases. Losses at the gene ends were 6 bases for V and 5 bases for J; bases not matched to a gene: 13. This CDR3 has 16 amino acids. The germline CDR1 and CDR2 sequences are MDHEN and SYDVKM. CDR3 coding DNA: TGTGCCAGCAGCCCTCAAAGCGGGAGCAGTGGAGATACGCAGTATTTT. Protein: CASSPQSGSSGDTQYF. The full variable domain, with the rest looked up from reference TRBV28 and TRBJ2-3, is DVKVTQSSRYLVKRTGEKVFLECVQDMDHENMFWYRQDPGLGLRLIYFSYDVKMKEKGDIPEGYSVSREKKERFSLILESASTNQTSMYLCASSPQSGSSGDTQYFGPGTRLTVL.

This clone was observed a single time. The chain couples TRBV6-5 to TRBJ2-3; D call uncertain. The length of the CDR3 is 13 residues. Trimming removed 0 bases at V and 3 bases at J, with 4 bases between. The germline V gene encodes CDR1 MNHEY and CDR2 SVGAGI. CDR3 DNA sequence: TGTGCCAGCAGTTACTCAACTACAGATACGCAGTATTTT. Its translation: CASSYSTTDTQYF.

This chain connects TRBV11-2 to TRBJ2-1; the match to TRBD2 covers 7 bases. The CDR3 sequence is 14 residues long. Per germline, CDR1 SGHAT and CDR2 FQNNGV. J was trimmed by 3 bases and V by 2 bases; bases with no gene match: 1. CDR3 bases: TGTGCCAGCAGCTTAACTAGCGTCTACAATGAGCAGTTCTTC. Translating it yields CASSLTSVYNEQFF. Full variable domain (remainder filled in from reference TRBV11-2 and TRBJ2-1): EAGVAQSPRYKIIEKRQSVAFWCNPISGHATLYWYQQILGQGPKLLIQFQNNGVVDDSQLPKDRFSAERLKGVDSTLKIQPAKLEDSAVYLCASSLTSVYNEQFFGPGTRLTVL.

Only one count was recorded for this clone. CDR3 amino acids: CASSWREQETQYF. The CDR3 bases are TGTGCCAGCAGTTGGAGGGAGCAAGAGACCCAGTACTTC. This chain uses TRBV27 with TRBJ2-5; possibly TRBD2 for D (6 bases). V lost 4 bases, J lost 2 bases, and 8 bases lay in between. Per the germline V gene, CDR1 is MNHEY and CDR2 is SMNVEV (reference sequence). The CDR3 loop spans 13 amino acids.

CDR3 DNA: TGTGCCAGCAGTGGGGACACCTATGGCTACACCTTC. This codes for CASSGDTYGYTF. The gene calls are TRBV2 and TRBJ1-2, with D possibly TRBD1 on 6 matching bases. The CDR3 contains 12 residues. Trimming left V 4 bases short and J 4 bases short, with 7 bases between. CDR1 and CDR2 from the germline V gene are SNHLY and FYNNEI.

The rearrangement links TRBV28 to TRBJ1-1; 7 bases match TRBD1. CDR1 is MDHEN, CDR2 SYDVKM, per germline. V was pared by 8 bases and J by 4 bases, with 13 bases of the junction left unmatched. The CDR3 runs 15 residues. In nucleotides, the CDR3 is TGTGCCAGCGGGTTACCCGACAGGGCGGTCACTGAAGCTTTCTTT. Encoded protein: CASGLPDRAVTEAFF.